This is a list of T cell receptor beta chains from one sample in a study of T cell responses to AZD1222 COVID-19 vaccine. The table came from immunoSEQ multiplex PCR; TCRdb's copy has only in-frame clones and leaves some out. The sample holds some 81,000 clones; about 89% are singletons and the top ten take around 10%. The material sequenced was peripheral blood, taken 28 days after the second AZD1222 dose. The source of these receptors is an adult who received the AZD1222 COVID-19 vaccine. The CDR3 runs from the conserved cysteine through the conserved F or W. The D gene is left open where the match is weak.

TRBV7-3	NA	CASSLLDTREAFF
TRBV28	NA	CASTFAGVTYSYEQYF
TRBV18	NA	CASSPQSSRGTDTQYF
TRBV18	NA	CASSPPTVWDTIYF
TRBV24-1	NA	CATSVGGDLTGELFF
TRBV18	NA	CASSPARDTAYGYTF
TRBV27	NA	CATNRADGTEAFF
TRBV10-1	NA	CASSQGSYTEAFF
TRBV27	NA	CASWPLRHSPLHF
TRBV9	NA	CASSVEGRDYEQYF
TRBV28	TRBD2	CASMTSGIIGYNEQFF
TRBV27	NA	CASSSARGGAYQPQHF
TRBV6-1	TRBD1	CASSETGLRDYEQYF
TRBV9	NA	CASSVAKNTEAFF
TRBV4-1	NA	CASTYSPTSDTQYF
TRBV11-3	NA	CASSFRSYNEQFF
TRBV19	NA	CACSGQANTEAFF
TRBV14	NA	CASSQDLITYEQYF
TRBV7-9	NA	CASSLRTAVAAFF
TRBV5-1	NA	CASSLGDFYNSPLHF
TRBV25-1	NA	CASSESGANTGELFF
TRBV18	NA	CASSPPDKYEQYF
TRBV7-3	NA	CASSLVYAGRHEQYF
TRBV6-5	NA	CASRATTGFNEKLFF
TRBV10-2	NA	CASSDLGPEKSYEQYF
TRBV27	NA	CASSLSAGASSYNSPLHF
TRBV2	NA	CASRDTPNTGELFF
TRBV27	NA	CASSLGRKETQYF
TRBV10-2	TRBD1	CASSEDRVLMGAFF
TRBV28	TRBD2	CASRRGRLAGLVSYEQYF
TRBV12-3/TRBV12-4	TRBD1	CASRDRIYYGYTF
TRBV6-5	NA	CASSREGIGGNTIYF
TRBV6-4	NA	CASSEPPGELFF
TRBV5-4	NA	CASSLLPGPDIQYF
TRBV15	NA	CATSISRADYGYTF
TRBV2	NA	CASNLAAGFGELFF
TRBV28	NA	CASKGSVWSGNTIYF
TRBV6-5	NA	CASIGEKLFF
TRBV5-6	NA	CASSLRTANQPQHF
TRBV6-4	NA	CASSPQGGNQPQHF
TRBV12-3/TRBV12-4	NA	CASSGRGSPLHF
TRBV15	TRBD2	CATREVAGAQETQYF
TRBV7-3	TRBD2	CASSLNGLAGGGTDTQYF
TRBV18	TRBD1	CASSPGRQGTGTGELFF
TRBV24-1	NA	CATSDPGRGHGANVLTF
TRBV6-5	TRBD2	CASRPLLAGDNEQFF
TRBV7-3	TRBD2	CASSVTSGEYNEQFF